A single sample is the source of the 17 T cell receptor beta chains below, sequenced in a study of metastatic and nonmetastatic thyroid tumors. There were no patients who had received any treatment before thyroid surgery. TCRdb re-processed the PCR reads through MiXCR. The sample lists about 13,000 clones, approximately 20% occurring once. Material: adjacent normal tissue. The receptors come from a female donor with papillary thyroid cancer or a benign thyroid nodule (not recorded which). Some clones in this sample may be carry-over from other donors' samples.

V gene TRBV7-2 combines with J gene TRBJ1-2; TRBD1 matches 10 bases. The CDR3 is made up of 15 amino acids. V shed 0 bases, J shed 4 bases, and the junction held 2 bases outside the gene matches. Germline V lookup: CDR1 SGHTA, CDR2 FQGNSA. This CDR3 is CASSLAGQGSYGYTF. CDR3 DNA: TGTGCCAGCAGCTTAGCGGGACAGGGGTCCTATGGCTACACCTTC.

The chain is built from TRBV6-1 and TRBJ2-7; TRBD2 might be the D (7 bases). V lost 10 bases, J lost 3 bases, and 16 bases lay in between. The CDR3 length is 13 residues. The germline V gene encodes CDR1 MNHNS and CDR2 SASEGT. The CDR3 loop is CATRGEGDYEQYF. In nucleotides, the CDR3 is TGTGCCACTAGGGGGGAGGGAGACTACGAGCAGTACTTC.

By its share, this clone is medium-sized. This chain links TRBV27 with TRBJ2-7; D unclear. The CDR3 length is 13 residues. Trimming pared 10 bases from V and 1 base from J, leaving 14 bases between. In germline, CDR1 is MNHEY, CDR2 SMNVEV (reference sequence). For the CDR3, the DNA is TGTGCCACTGGAAATCTGGGATCCTACGAGCAGTACTTC. It is translated as CATGNLGSYEQYF.

The rearrangement joins TRBV12-3 or TRBV12-4 to TRBJ1-1; D is undetermined. CDR3 length: 14 amino acids. Trimming removed 1 base from V and 1 base from J, with 7 bases in between. In nucleotides, the CDR3 is TGTGCCAGCAGTTTAGGAGCCGCGAACACTGAAGCTTTCTTT. This codes for CASSLGAANTEAFF.

This clone rates as medium-sized. The rearrangement uses TRBV6-1 and TRBJ1-3; TRBD1 is a possible D gene (5 bases). Germline V gene lookup returns CDR1 MNHNS and CDR2 SASEGT. The CDR3 is 12 amino acids. V was shortened by 7 bases and J by 4 bases, with 8 bases between the two germline ends. CDR3 coding DNA: TGTGCCAGCATATCAGGGGGAAACACCATATATTTT. Amino acids: CASISGGNTIYF.

This clone was seen many times. The chain combines TRBV11-2 with TRBJ2-2; 9 nucleotides align to TRBD1. The CDR3 is 14 amino acids. With V trimmed by 5 bases and J by 6 bases, 4 bases remained unmatched. Per the germline V gene, CDR1 is SGHAT and CDR2 is FQNNGV. The CDR3 DNA reads TGTGCCAGCAGCACCCGACAGGGGGCCGGGGAGCTGTTTTTT. Amino acids: CASSTRQGAGELFF.

The chain uses TRBV28 and TRBJ2-7; no clear D gene. Looked up from germline, CDR1 is MDHEN and CDR2 is SYDVKM. The CDR3 spans 11 residues. V lost 5 bases to trimming and J lost 4 bases, with 6 bases between them. The CDR3, as DNA: TGTGCCAGCAGTACAGCGTACGAGCAGTACTTC. Protein: CASSTAYEQYF.

The gene calls are TRBV6-5 and TRBJ2-7; 12 positions agree with TRBD2. In germline, CDR1 is MNHEY, CDR2 SVGAGI. The CDR3 length is 15 residues. V was clipped by 5 bases and J by 6 bases; unmatched bases: 8. CDR3 coding DNA: TGTGCCAGCAGTCCTACCAGGGGACTAGCGGGCGAGCAGTACTTC. Protein: CASSPTRGLAGEQYF.

The rearrangement links TRBV6-1 to TRBJ1-2; D ambiguous. V shed 2 bases and J shed 8 bases, with 15 bases lying between them. CDR1 is MNHNS and CDR2 is SASEGT in the germline V gene. The CDR3 spans 14 residues. The CDR3 reads CASSESVGGGGYTF. CDR3 sequence (DNA): TGTGCCAGCAGTGAAAGTGTAGGAGGTGGGGGCTACACCTTC.

This clone counts as medium-sized. The chain couples TRBV7-3 to TRBJ2-3; D gene uncertain. V was shortened by 2 bases and J by 1 base, with 4 bases between the two germline ends. The CDR3 consists of 13 residues. The germline gives CDR1 SGHTA, CDR2 FQGTGA. The CDR3 here is CASSLSRTDTQYF. The CDR3, as DNA: TGTGCCAGCAGCTTATCTCGCACAGATACGCAGTATTTT. Full variable domain (rest looked up from reference TRBV7-3 and TRBJ2-3): GAGVSQTPSNKVTEKGKYVELRCDPISGHTALYWYRQSLGQGPEFLIYFQGTGAADDSGLPNDRFFAVRPEGSVSTLKIQRTERGDSAVYLCASSLSRTDTQYFGPGTRLTVL.

In its sample, this clone is medium-sized. The chain joins TRBV2 to TRBJ2-5; no definite D call. Germline loops: CDR1 SNHLY, CDR2 FYNNEI. The CDR3 totals 12 residues. The V gene lost 4 bases and the J gene lost 1 base, with 4 bases spanning the gap. This CDR3 is CASSAPQETQYF. The CDR3 DNA is TGTGCCAGCAGTGCCCCCCAAGAGACCCAGTACTTC.

The genes are TRBV20-1 and TRBJ2-7; possibly TRBD1 or TRBD2 for D (7 bases each). Germline V CDR1 and CDR2: DFQATT, SNEGSKA (reference sequence). The CDR3 extends over 10 amino acids. CDR3 in amino acids: CSPQGGEQYF. CDR3 coding DNA: TGCAGCCCCCAGGGGGGGGAGCAGTACTTC.

Sample share makes this clone medium-sized. The CDR3 region has the DNA TGTGCCAGCAGCTGGACAGGGGACACCGGGGAGCTGTTTTTT. As protein: CASSWTGDTGELFF. The chain employs TRBV12-3 or TRBV12-4 and TRBJ2-2; 9 nucleotides match TRBD1. The CDR3 totals 14 residues. With 6 bases clipped from V and 3 bases from J, the junction kept 2 bases outside the gene matches.

The chain uses TRBV5-1 and TRBJ2-3; 7 positions match TRBD2. Germline V gene lookup returns CDR1 SGHRS and CDR2 YFSETQ. The CDR3 has 17 residues. With V trimmed by 1 base and J by 0 bases, 8 bases remained unmatched. In DNA form, the CDR3 reads TGCGCCAGCAGCTTGAGGCGCCTAGCGGAGAGCACAGATACGCAGTATTTT. Its translation: CASSLRRLAESTDTQYF. Full variable domain (missing parts from reference TRBV5-1 and TRBJ2-3): KAGVTQTPRYLIKTRGQQVTLSCSPISGHRSVSWYQQTPGQGLQFLFEYFSETQRNKGNFPGRFSGRQFSNSRSEMNVSTLELGDSALYLCASSLRRLAESTDTQYFGPGTRLTVL.

The table lists this clone with a few counts. The chain employs TRBV7-3 and TRBJ2-1; no clear D. CDR3 length equals 15 residues. V was shortened by 5 bases and J by 0 bases, with 11 bases between the two germline ends. Germline V gene lookup returns CDR1 SGHTA and CDR2 FQGTGA. The DNA of the CDR3 is TGTGCCAGCAGCCCCTTTGTTGGCTCCTACAATGAGCAGTTCTTC. Translating gives CASSPFVGSYNEQFF.

Here the CDR3 reads CSAGRTNSPLHF. For the CDR3, the DNA is TGCAGTGCCGGTAGGACCAATTCACCCCTCCACTTT. The chain links TRBV20-1 to TRBJ1-6; no definite D call. Germline V gene data show CDR1 as DFQATT and CDR2 as SNEGSKA (reference sequence). Trimming shortened V by 6 bases and J by 7 bases, and 10 bases separated the two germline ends. The CDR3 is 12 residues long.

The sample holds a few counts of this clone. In nucleotides, the CDR3 is TGTGCCAGCCGCAGGGGGTCGAACACTGAAGCTTTCTTT. Translation: CASRRGSNTEAFF. The chain combines TRBV6-1 with TRBJ1-1; TRBD1 matches at 7 bases. The J segment lost 1 base and the V segment lost 8 bases, leaving 4 bases of the junction unmatched. Germline loops: CDR1 MNHNS, CDR2 SASEGT. The CDR3 loop spans 13 amino acids.